This T cell receptor (beta chain) was found in a study of T cell clonality in common variable immunodeficiency. Study results and limitations: Authors noted CVID clonality's cause needs subpopulation repertoire sequencing. Compared with healthy controls, CVID subjects showed increased TCRbeta clonality, mostly in about a third.

The V end was cut by 1 base, the J end by 6 bases, with 13 bases between. In germline, CDR1 is LGHDT, CDR2 YNNKEL (reference sequence). This CDR3 comprises 14 residues. This clone showed up many times. The antigen remains undetermined. The read ends 3 residues shy of where the CDR3 ends; the end is completed using the germline J gene. CVID and control samples used equivalent genomic DNA input. Some clones are missing from TCRdb's copy, which holds only in-frame ones; the method was immunoSEQ multiplex PCR. The profile covers around 39,000 clones, none occurring a single time. Patients and controls were mostly of Caucasian heritage.

The source is a person aged 18-70 years in good health. Input material: peripheral blood mononuclear cells. This sequence joins TRBV3-1 (or the pseudogene TRBV3-2) and TRBJ2-7, with D tentatively TRBD2 (6 bases). CDR3 DNA, as far as it was read: TGTGCCAGCAGCCAAGGCCCCGGGGGATTCGAG. Protein: CASSQGPGGFE. The full-length CDR3 reads as CASSQGPGGFEQYF.